The present entry profiles one TCR beta chain with its context. This record belongs to a study of T cells in Graves' hyperthyroidism and ophthalmopathy. At the level of the study: Initial diagnosis, before any treatment, was when peripheral blood was collected.

There were TCR beta CDR3 regions amplified from RNA transcripts. A set of HTBI primers served as the primers for a first-round RT-PCR of the TCR CDR3. TCRdb fed the multiplex PCR reads into MiXCR, producing one record per CDR3 protein. The profile shows some 600,000 distinct CDR3 sequences, roughly 13% of them singletons. Sequenced sample: blood. This clonotype originated in a woman in her 30s with Graves' hyperthyroidism that later progressed to Graves' ophthalmopathy.

In DNA form, the CDR3 reads TGTGCCAGCAGCTTATCCAGTACTGGAAACACCATATATTTT. This translates into CASSLSSTGNTIYF. This chain links TRBV7-2 with TRBJ1-3; no clear D. From germline, CDR1 is SGHTA and CDR2 FQGNSA. Trimming took off 2 bases at V and 2 bases at J, with 7 bases between the two ends. The CDR3 extends over 14 amino acids.